The sample holds a few counts of the clone carrying this T cell receptor (beta chain). Its antigen is unknown. V was trimmed by 5 bases and J by 5 bases, leaving 5 bases between them. Germline lookup yields CDR1 SGHRS and CDR2 YFSETQ. The CDR3 spans 12 residues. This sample stems from a study of blood T cells in healthy people across ages. Study-wide results and limits: Diversity estimates from one million T cells were considered underestimates.

Donors were systemically healthy Caucasian individuals from Russia aged roughly 6 to 100 years. Sample-barcoded 5' priming and a J-beta primer mix drove a second PCR of roughly 6 to 12 cycles. TCRdb recomputed calls from the 5' RACE reads with MiXCR, one row per CDR3 protein. This table holds 1.5 million to 2 million distinct CDR3 sequences, roughly 27% found once. The chain employs TRBV5-1 and TRBJ1-6; unclear D gene. The sequenced sample consisted of blood. The TCR originated in a woman in her thirties in good health. The CDR3 region has the DNA TGCGCCAGCAGATCCGATAATTCACCCCTCCACTTT. Translated: CASRSDNSPLHF.